This passage covers 20 T cell receptor beta chains from one sample sequenced in a study of PD-1 blockade in mismatch repair-deficient tumors. Generated by immunoSEQ multiplex PCR, the TCRdb table keeps only in-frame clones and is missing some. In the table there are 100,000 to 150,000 clones, about 88% of which are singletons. Sequences were derived from peripheral blood, sampled 44 weeks after starting pembrolizumab. These receptors were obtained from an adult with mismatch repair-deficient cancer.

The chain uses TRBV4-1 and TRBJ1-1, with 10 bases identical to TRBD1. Trimming took 7 bases from V and 5 from J; bases not matched to a gene: 19. CDR3 length equals 18 residues. Germline V CDR1 and CDR2: MGHRA, YSYEKL. CDR3 nucleotide sequence: TGCGCCAGCAACATACGTGGACAGGGGGGCGAGGAAAGGACTGAAGCTTTCTTT. This codes for CASNIRGQGGEERTEAFF.

V is TRBV9 and J is TRBJ2-1; the D is unclear. The V end was cut by 0 bases, the J end by 4 bases, with 2 bases between. The CDR3 is 12 residues long. Looked up from germline, CDR1 is SGDLS and CDR2 is YYNGEE. Here the CDR3 DNA reads TGTGCCAGCAGCGTAGGTTACAATGAGCAGTTCTTC. Protein sequence: CASSVGYNEQFF.

This clone was picked up one time. This rearrangement joins TRBV7-9 to TRBJ1-2, with D possibly TRBD1 on 6 matching bases. The CDR3 runs 15 residues. Trimming left V 2 bases short and J 3 bases short, with 13 bases between. CDR1 and CDR2 from the germline V gene are SEHNR and FQNEAQ (reference sequence). The CDR3 DNA reads as TGTGCCAGCAGCTTATTCAGGGGCCGAGACTATGGCTACACCTTC. Translation gives CASSLFRGRDYGYTF.

A few counts support this clone. The chain is built from TRBV5-6 and TRBJ1-2, with a weak D call TRBD1 (5 bases). V lost 4 bases to trimming and J lost 5 bases, with 12 bases between them. Per the germline V gene, CDR1 is SGHDT and CDR2 is YYEEEE. This CDR3 is 13 amino acids long. The CDR3 DNA sequence: TGTGCCAGCAGCACGAAGGGGTGGTATGGCTACACCTTC. It yields the protein CASSTKGWYGYTF.

The chain carries TRBV4-1 and TRBJ2-2; D is uncertain. The CDR3 extends over 16 amino acids. V was trimmed by 0 bases and J by 2 bases, leaving 10 bases between them. Looked up from germline, CDR1 is MGHRA and CDR2 is YSYEKL. CDR3 region: CASSQDRPVNTGELFF. The CDR3 DNA reads as TGCGCCAGCAGCCAAGATAGGCCAGTCAACACCGGGGAGCTGTTTTTT.

The chain links TRBV30 to TRBJ2-7; weak D call: TRBD1 (6 bases). Germline V lookup: CDR1 GTSNPN, CDR2 SVGIG (reference sequence). This CDR3 has 14 amino acids. V lost 5 bases and J 4 bases, leaving 18 bases between the germline ends. CDR3 protein: CAWYPQGNGYEQYF. The CDR3 nucleotides are TGTGCCTGGTACCCACAGGGTAATGGATACGAGCAGTACTTC.

The chain joins TRBV6-5 to TRBJ1-2; D gene unclear. CDR1 is MNHEY, CDR2 SVGAGI, per germline. The V and J ends lost 6 bases and 6 bases respectively, with 14 bases between them. The CDR3 has 13 residues. CDR3 region: CASSYTDGDGYTF. The DNA of the CDR3 is TGTGCCAGCAGCTACACGGATGGGGATGGCTACACCTTC.

The sample holds a few counts of this clone. V is TRBV7-6 and J is TRBJ1-1; D is possibly TRBD1 (6 bases). The CDR3 extends over 18 amino acids. The V and J ends lost 2 bases and 3 bases respectively, with 22 bases between them. Germline loops: CDR1 SGHVS, CDR2 FNYEAQ. This CDR3 is CASSLCRDIPHEDTEAFF. CDR3 in DNA: TGTGCCAGCAGCTTATGCCGGGACATCCCTCATGAGGACACTGAAGCTTTCTTT.

The gene calls are TRBV11-1 and TRBJ1-1; 7 bases match TRBD1. CDR3 length: 13 residues. Losses at the gene ends were 5 bases for V and 4 bases for J; bases not matched to a gene: 4. Germline V gene data show CDR1 as SGHAT and CDR2 as FQDESV (reference sequence). CDR3 protein: CASSPQGTTEAFF. The CDR3 bases are TGTGCCAGCAGCCCACAGGGGACCACTGAAGCTTTCTTT.

The chain is built from TRBV4-1 and TRBJ2-7, with D maybe TRBD2 (5 bases). Looked up from germline, CDR1 is MGHRA and CDR2 is YSYEKL. There are 14 residues in the CDR3. V lost 3 bases to trimming and J lost 2 bases, with 11 bases between them. The CDR3 spells CASSQEVFTYEQYF. The CDR3 DNA reads as TGCGCCAGCAGCCAGGAGGTTTTTACCTACGAGCAGTACTTC.

The sample holds a few counts of this clone. The rearrangement links TRBV9 to TRBJ2-1; TRBD2 agrees at 9 bases. Germline values: CDR1 SGDLS, CDR2 YYNGEE. The CDR3 contains 15 residues. The V and J ends lost 4 bases and 4 bases, in that order; junction bases with no gene match: 6. The CDR3 loop reads CASSPWAGGYNEQFF. CDR3 coding DNA: TGTGCCAGCAGCCCTTGGGCGGGAGGGTACAATGAGCAGTTCTTC.

This clone appeared a few times. The chain is built from TRBV30 and TRBJ1-4; D is undetermined. Trimming cost V 0 bases and J 8 bases, with 4 bases left between them. The CDR3 contains 11 residues. Germline V CDR1 and CDR2: GTSNPN, SVGIG (reference sequence). CDR3 nucleotides: TGTGCCTGGAGTGTAGGGGAAAAACTGTTTTTT. It specifies CAWSVGEKLFF.

The CDR3 loop is CASSPTGVYEQYF. CDR3 nucleotide sequence: TGTGCCAGTAGTCCGACAGGGGTCTACGAGCAGTACTTC. The rearrangement links TRBV19 to TRBJ2-7; TRBD1 aligns across 8 bases. Germline CDR1 LNHDA, CDR2 SQIVND (reference sequence). The J segment lost 3 bases and the V segment lost 5 bases, leaving 3 bases of the junction unmatched. The CDR3 is 13 amino acids.

The genes are TRBV4-3 and TRBJ2-3, with TRBD2 matching 7 bases. The CDR3 runs 17 residues. V was pared by 0 bases and J by 8 bases, with 14 bases of the junction left unmatched. From germline, CDR1 is LGHNA and CDR2 YSLEER. CDR3 DNA: TGCGCCAGCAGCCAAGAGCTGTGGAAAGCGGGATCCGGTACGCAGTATTTT. Protein: CASSQELWKAGSGTQYF.

The gene calls are TRBV6-5 and TRBJ2-1; D perhaps matches TRBD2 (5 bases). Germline V lookup: CDR1 MNHEY, CDR2 SVGAGI. The CDR3 contains 16 residues. Trimming removed 4 bases at V and 6 bases at J, with 19 bases between. In DNA form, the CDR3 reads TGTGCCAGCAGTTCAAACGAGCGGACGAGAATCAATGAGCAGTTCTTC. This translates into CASSSNERTRINEQFF.

Turning to this clone: Germline and junction disagree at one end, which may indicate a read error. The J gene is TRBJ2-6, the V gene TRBV5-4; D ambiguous. The CDR3 spans 15 residues. Germline V gene sequence: CDR1 SGHNT, CDR2 YYREEE (reference sequence). The CDR3 DNA reads TGCGCCAGCAGCCAAGGGCCCGATGGGGCCAACGTCCTGACTTTC. Translating it yields CASSQGPDGANVLTF. Complete variable domain (other parts from reference TRBV5-4 and TRBJ2-6): ETGVTQSPTHLIKTRGQQVTLRCSSQSGHNTVSWYQQALGQGPQFIFQYYREEENGRGNFPPRFSGLQFPNYSSELNVNALELDDSALYLCASSQGPDGANVLTFGAGSRLTVL.

The genes are TRBV30 and TRBJ1-1; 11 bases align to TRBD1. From germline, CDR1 is GTSNPN and CDR2 SVGIG (reference sequence). The trim removed 8 bases at V and 5 bases at J, leaving 7 bases unmatched. This CDR3 comprises 13 residues. The CDR3 protein is CAVIRDRGTEAFF. In DNA, the CDR3 is TGTGCCGTTATCCGGGACAGGGGGACTGAAGCTTTCTTT.

V is TRBV5-1 and J is TRBJ1-1, with D maybe TRBD1 (5 bases). V was clipped by 0 bases and J by 1 base, with 7 bases between them. Germline CDR1 and CDR2: SGHRS and YFSETQ. This CDR3 is 14 amino acids long. The CDR3 DNA is TGCGCCAGCAGCTTGGATCAGGGGAACACTGAAGCTTTCTTT. Protein sequence: CASSLDQGNTEAFF.

The V call is TRBV13, the J call TRBJ1-3; TRBD1 aligns across 9 bases. V lost 6 bases to trimming and J lost 3 bases; unmatched junction nucleotides: 6. Germline loops: CDR1 PRHDT, CDR2 FYEKMQ (reference sequence). The CDR3 loop spans 15 amino acids. CDR3 sequence reads: CASRRGTGSGNTIYF. CDR3 nucleotides: TGTGCCAGCAGGCGTGGGACAGGGAGTGGAAACACCATATATTTT.

This chain connects TRBV6-4 to TRBJ2-3, with 15 positions matching TRBD2. Germline V gene data show CDR1 as MRHNA and CDR2 as SNTAGT. The CDR3 is made up of 16 amino acids. Unmatched junction bases numbered 4, after V lost 5 bases and J lost 4 bases. CDR3 in amino acids: CASSPGLAGGSDTQYF. In DNA, the CDR3 is TGTGCCAGCAGTCCGGGACTAGCGGGAGGTTCAGATACGCAGTATTTT.